This T cell receptor beta chain was captured in a study of T cell responses to AZD1222 COVID-19 vaccine. The germline gives CDR1 SEHNR, CDR2 FQNEAQ (reference sequence). This CDR3 comprises 14 residues. V was trimmed by 5 bases and J by 6 bases, leaving 11 bases between them. The repertoire was sequenced with immunoSEQ multiplex PCR; TCRdb's copy has only in-frame clones and lacks some. This sample has roughly 190,000 clones; roughly nine tenths occur once, and the top ten carry 1.5% to 2%. The genes are TRBV7-9 and TRBJ1-6; D is unclear. This receptor was obtained from an adult who received the AZD1222 COVID-19 vaccine. The sequenced sample was peripheral blood, obtained 28 days after the second AZD1222 dose. CDR3 residues: CASSQGGSNSPLHF. In nucleotides, the CDR3 is TGTGCCAGCAGCCAAGGAGGGTCTAATTCACCCCTCCACTTT. Using reference TRBV7-9 and TRBJ1-6 for the parts outside the CDR3, the full variable domain is DTGVSQNPRHKITKRGQNVTFRCDPISEHNRLYWYRQTLGQGPEFLTYFQNEAQLEKSRLLSDRFSAERPKGSFSTLEIQRTEQGDSAMYLCASSQGGSNSPLHFGNGTRLTVT.